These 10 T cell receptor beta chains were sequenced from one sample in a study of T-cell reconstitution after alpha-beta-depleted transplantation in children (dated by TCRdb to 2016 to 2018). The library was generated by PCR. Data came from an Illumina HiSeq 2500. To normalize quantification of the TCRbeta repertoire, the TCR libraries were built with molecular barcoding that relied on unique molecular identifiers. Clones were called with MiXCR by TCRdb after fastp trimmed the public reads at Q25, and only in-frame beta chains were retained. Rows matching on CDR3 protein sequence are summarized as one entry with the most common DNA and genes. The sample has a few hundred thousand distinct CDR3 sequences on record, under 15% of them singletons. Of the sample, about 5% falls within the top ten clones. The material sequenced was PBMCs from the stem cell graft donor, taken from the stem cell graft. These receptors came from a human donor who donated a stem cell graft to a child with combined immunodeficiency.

The CDR3 is CATAGGESTDTQYF. The CDR3 coding sequence is TGTGCCACTGCCGGGGGAGAAAGCACAGATACGCAGTATTTT. This sequence joins TRBV6-1 and TRBJ2-3, with a weak D call TRBD2 (6 bases). V lost 10 bases and J lost 0, with 14 bases in between. Germline assignment: CDR1 MNHNS and CDR2 SASEGT. The CDR3 is 14 amino acids.

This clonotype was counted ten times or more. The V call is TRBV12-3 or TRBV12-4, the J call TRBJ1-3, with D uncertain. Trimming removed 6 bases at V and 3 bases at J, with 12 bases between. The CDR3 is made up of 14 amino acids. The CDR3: CASSPRRVGNTIYF. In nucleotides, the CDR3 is TGTGCCAGCAGCCCCCGGCGGGTTGGAAACACCATATATTTT.

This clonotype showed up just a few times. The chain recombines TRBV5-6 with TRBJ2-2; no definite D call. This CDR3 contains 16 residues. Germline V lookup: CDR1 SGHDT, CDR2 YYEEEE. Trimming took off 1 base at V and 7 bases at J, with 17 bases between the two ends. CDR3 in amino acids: CASSLYPPEPSGELFF. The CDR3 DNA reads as TGTGCCAGCAGCTTGTACCCGCCGGAGCCCAGCGGGGAGCTGTTTTTT.

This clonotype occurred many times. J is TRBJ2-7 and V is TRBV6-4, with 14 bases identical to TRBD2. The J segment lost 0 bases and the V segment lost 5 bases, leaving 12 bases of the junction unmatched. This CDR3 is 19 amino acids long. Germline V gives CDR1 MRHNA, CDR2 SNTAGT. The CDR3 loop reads CASSRRRGLAGVTSYEQYF. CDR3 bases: TGTGCCAGCAGTCGACGGAGGGGACTAGCGGGAGTAACCTCCTACGAGCAGTACTTC.

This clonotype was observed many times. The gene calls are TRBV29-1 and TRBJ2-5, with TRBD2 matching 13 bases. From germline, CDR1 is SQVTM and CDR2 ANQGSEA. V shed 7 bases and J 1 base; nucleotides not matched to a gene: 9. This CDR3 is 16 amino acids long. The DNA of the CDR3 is TGCAGCGCCGGCGCCGGGACTAGCGGGATCCAAGAGACCCAGTACTTC. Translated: CSAGAGTSGIQETQYF.

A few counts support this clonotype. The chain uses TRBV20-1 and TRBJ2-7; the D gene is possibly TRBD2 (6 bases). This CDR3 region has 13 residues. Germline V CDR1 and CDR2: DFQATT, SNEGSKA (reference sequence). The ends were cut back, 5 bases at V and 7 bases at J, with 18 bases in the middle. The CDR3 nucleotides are TGCAGTGCTGGCGGGACCCCAGTGTGGGAGCAGTACTTC. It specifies CSAGGTPVWEQYF.

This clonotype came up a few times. In DNA form, the CDR3 reads TGCACCATTCTGGTAGCAGGGGCCAACGTCCTGACTTTC. It codes for CTILVAGANVLTF. This chain connects TRBV29-1 to TRBJ2-6; no reliable D call. CDR3 length: 13 amino acids. In germline, CDR1 is SQVTM, CDR2 ANQGSEA.

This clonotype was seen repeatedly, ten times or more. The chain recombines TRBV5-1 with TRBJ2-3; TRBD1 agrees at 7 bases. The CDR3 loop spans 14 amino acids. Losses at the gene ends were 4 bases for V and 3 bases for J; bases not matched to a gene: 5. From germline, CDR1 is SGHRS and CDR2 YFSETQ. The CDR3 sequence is CASSLRQGTDTQYF. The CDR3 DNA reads TGCGCCAGCAGCCTGAGACAGGGTACAGATACGCAGTATTTT.

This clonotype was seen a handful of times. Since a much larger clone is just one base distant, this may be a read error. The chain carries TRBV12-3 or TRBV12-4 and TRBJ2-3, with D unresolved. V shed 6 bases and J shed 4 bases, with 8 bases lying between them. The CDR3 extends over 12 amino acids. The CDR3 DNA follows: TGTGCCAGCAGCCCCGCGTCAGATACGCAGTATTTT. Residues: CASSPASDTQYF.

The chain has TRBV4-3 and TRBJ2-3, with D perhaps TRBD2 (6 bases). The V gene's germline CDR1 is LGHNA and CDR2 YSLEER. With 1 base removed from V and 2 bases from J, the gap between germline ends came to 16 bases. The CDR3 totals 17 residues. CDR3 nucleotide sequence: TGCGCCAGCAGCCAAGGGCGGGCTAGCGTACACACAGATACGCAGTATTTT. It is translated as CASSQGRASVHTDTQYF.